Listed here are 29 T cell receptor beta chains from one sample, sequenced in a study of T cell changes during pregnancy in multiple sclerosis. Only in-frame clones appear in the TCRdb table, and some are missing; sequencing was by immunoSEQ multiplex PCR. Among 40,000 to 45,000 clones listed, roughly 91% were seen once. Specimen: CD8+ T cells from peripheral blood mononuclear cells, collected after pregnancy. The receptors derive from a female donor in good health, enrolled as a control in a pregnancy study.

The rearrangement uses TRBV9 and TRBJ2-5, with D tentatively TRBD2 (6 bases). This CDR3 has 16 amino acids. Germline CDR1 and CDR2: SGDLS and YYNGEE. V was cut by 3 bases and J by 2 bases, with 17 bases left in between. The CDR3 here is CASSADTGGGQETQYF. The CDR3, as DNA: TGTGCCAGCAGCGCGGATACCGGTGGGGGGCAAGAGACCCAGTACTTC.

This rearrangement joins TRBV7-9 to TRBJ1-1, with D hard to call. The V end was cut by 3 bases, the J end by 7 bases, with 9 bases between. In germline, CDR1 is SEHNR, CDR2 FQNEAQ (reference sequence). There are 12 residues in the CDR3. This CDR3 is CASSFSDYEAFF. In nucleotides, the CDR3 is TGTGCCAGCAGCTTTTCGGACTATGAAGCTTTCTTT.

About this clone: A read error may be the cause here, since a much bigger clone is one base away. This chain links TRBV5-1 with TRBJ1-4; 8 nucleotides agree with TRBD1. Trimming at V came to 4 bases and at J to 8 bases, leaving 10 bases not matched to a gene. Per the germline V gene, CDR1 is SGHRS and CDR2 is YFSETQ. This CDR3 is built from 15 residues. Written as DNA, the CDR3 is TGCGCCAGCAGCAGTAGGGGGAGACAGGGGGAAAAACTGTTTTTT. Protein sequence: CASSSRGRQGEKLFF.

V is TRBV30 and J is TRBJ2-5; 8 bases agree with TRBD2. Germline V gene sequence: CDR1 GTSNPN, CDR2 SVGIG (reference sequence). Losses at the gene ends were 2 bases for V and 4 bases for J; bases not matched to a gene: 6. The CDR3 sequence is 14 residues long. The CDR3 loop is CAWSQGLAPETQYF. The CDR3 DNA is TGTGCCTGGAGTCAAGGACTAGCCCCAGAGACCCAGTACTTC.

This clone was picked up a small number of times. The rearrangement joins TRBV6-1 to TRBJ1-5; tentative D call: TRBD1 (6 bases). V was cut by 7 bases and J by 5 bases, with 9 bases left in between. Germline V gene lookup returns CDR1 MNHNS and CDR2 SASEGT. The length of the CDR3 is 12 residues. CDR3 nucleotide sequence: TGTGCCAGCATCTCAGGGGATCAGCCCCAGCATTTT. It specifies CASISGDQPQHF.

The V gene is TRBV6-4, the J gene TRBJ1-1; D not resolved. V dropped 0 bases and J dropped 4 bases, with 12 bases sitting between them. The CDR3 is 15 amino acids. In germline, CDR1 is MRHNA, CDR2 SNTAGT. CDR3 DNA: TGTGCCAGCAGTGACTCGAACAGTGGTCCCACTGAAGCTTTCTTT. This sequence encodes CASSDSNSGPTEAFF.

The chain couples TRBV5-1 to TRBJ2-3; no reliable D call. Germline CDR1 is SGHRS and CDR2 is YFSETQ. The CDR3 spans 14 residues. The V end lost 0 bases, the J end lost 6 bases, and 11 bases lay between the germline ends. The CDR3 spells CASSLETYPDTQYF. The CDR3, as DNA: TGCGCCAGCAGCTTGGAGACTTACCCTGATACGCAGTATTTT.

This chain joins TRBV7-9 and TRBJ1-1, with 9 bases matching TRBD1. V shed 7 bases, J shed 0 bases, and the junction held 6 bases outside the gene matches. Germline CDR1 is SEHNR and CDR2 is FQNEAQ (reference sequence). The CDR3 has 15 amino acids. The chain's CDR3 is CASIQQGAVNTEAFF. Here the CDR3 DNA reads TGTGCCAGCATCCAACAGGGGGCGGTGAACACTGAAGCTTTCTTT. Complete variable domain (other parts from reference TRBV7-9 and TRBJ1-1): DTGVSQNPRHKITKRGQNVTFRCDPISEHNRLYWYRQTLGQGPEFLTYFQNEAQLEKSRLLSDRFSAERPKGSFSTLEIQRTEQGDSAMYLCASIQQGAVNTEAFFGQGTRLTVV.

This clone came up once. The chain recombines TRBV4-1 with TRBJ2-7; 10 nucleotides align to TRBD1. CDR3 size: 17 residues. The junction had 14 bases not matched to a gene; V was cut back by 0 bases and J by 9 bases. Germline V gene sequence: CDR1 MGHRA, CDR2 YSYEKL. CDR3: CASSQERPGTGELVQYF. Here the CDR3 DNA reads TGCGCCAGCAGCCAAGAAAGGCCCGGGACAGGGGAGCTAGTGCAGTACTTC.

V usage is TRBV6-5 and J usage is TRBJ1-1, with a tentative D call TRBD1 (5 bases). V was pared by 2 bases and J by 4 bases, with 8 bases between. From germline, CDR1 is MNHEY and CDR2 SVGAGI. This CDR3 has 13 residues. CDR3 loop: CASSYRGGTEAFF. The CDR3 coding sequence is TGTGCCAGCAGTTACCGGGGGGGCACTGAAGCTTTCTTT.

The genes are TRBV28 and TRBJ2-3; 16 nucleotides line up with TRBD2. V gave up 6 bases and J gave up 5 bases; unmatched junction bases: 11. The CDR3 covers 18 residues. In germline, CDR1 is MDHEN, CDR2 SYDVKM. The DNA for the CDR3 is TGTGCCAGCAGCCTCCCGGGACTAGCGGGGGGGCAAAGAGATACGCAGTATTTT. Protein sequence: CASSLPGLAGGQRDTQYF.

This clone was recorded a few times. The chain combines TRBV5-6 with TRBJ2-1, with 12 bases lining up with TRBD2. The CDR3 is 14 amino acids. V shed 0 bases and J 11 bases; nucleotides not matched to a gene: 3. CDR1 and CDR2 from the germline V gene are SGHDT and YYEEEE. In nucleotides, the CDR3 is TGTGCCAGCAGCTTGGGGCTAGCGGGGGGGAAGCAGTTCTTC. Amino acid sequence: CASSLGLAGGKQFF.

The chain joins TRBV12-5 to TRBJ2-1, with unresolved D. Trimming took 7 bases from V and 6 from J, leaving 13 bases between them. The CDR3 has 13 amino acids. CDR1 is LGHNT, CDR2 FRNRAP, per germline. CDR3 in amino acids: CASAASIVNEQFF. The CDR3 DNA sequence: TGTGCTAGTGCCGCGAGTATAGTCAATGAGCAGTTCTTC.

The chain uses TRBV7-2 and TRBJ1-6; D ambiguous. The germline V gene encodes CDR1 SGHTA and CDR2 FQGNSA. The length of the CDR3 is 16 residues. V was pared by 1 base and J by 5 bases, with 12 bases between. The CDR3 loop reads CASSLGRGVNNSPLHF. For the CDR3, the DNA is TGTGCCAGCAGCTTAGGTCGCGGGGTGAATAATTCACCCCTCCACTTT.

V gene TRBV5-4 combines with J gene TRBJ1-2; the D is unclear. Germline values: CDR1 SGHNT, CDR2 YYREEE (reference sequence). V lost 0 bases to trimming and J lost 5 bases, with 11 bases between them. CDR3 size: 14 residues. CDR3 DNA sequence: TGTGCCAGCAGCTTGGTTGAAGCCCTTTATGGCTACACCTTC. This encodes CASSLVEALYGYTF.

The chain couples TRBV7-3 to TRBJ2-3; 9 nucleotides agree with TRBD2. CDR1 is SGHTA and CDR2 is FQGTGA in the germline V gene. J gave up 3 bases and V 2 bases, and 3 bases lay outside the gene matches. The CDR3 extends over 15 amino acids. The CDR3 spells CASSLGTSWTDTQYF. The CDR3 DNA reads TGTGCCAGCAGCTTAGGGACTAGCTGGACAGATACGCAGTATTTT.

This clone occurred a few times. The same CDR3 arises from other DNA sequences in this sample as well. The chain recombines TRBV4-3 with TRBJ2-7; D unresolved. CDR1 is LGHNA, CDR2 YSLEER, per germline. Trimming took off 1 base at V and 3 bases at J, with 7 bases between the two ends. This CDR3 contains 13 residues. Here the CDR3 DNA reads TGCGCCAGCAGCCAAGGTCGCAGCTACGAGCAGTACTTC. It specifies CASSQGRSYEQYF.

This clone occurred once. The chain uses TRBV4-3 and TRBJ2-7; D is perhaps TRBD2 (6 bases). With 1 base removed from V and 1 base from J, the gap between germline ends came to 11 bases. The CDR3 extends over 15 amino acids. Germline V lookup: CDR1 LGHNA, CDR2 YSLEER. The CDR3 is CASSQVAGQSYEQYF. In DNA, the CDR3 is TGCGCCAGCAGCCAAGTGGCGGGGCAGTCCTACGAGCAGTACTTC.

This clone was picked up one time. This chain joins TRBV11-3 and TRBJ2-7; weak D call: TRBD2 (5 bases). Germline values: CDR1 SGHNT, CDR2 YENEEA. Trimming stripped 1 base from V and 6 bases from J, with 10 bases between. The CDR3 is 13 amino acids. CDR3 coding DNA: TGTGCCAGCAGCTTAGCAACGGGGAGCGAGCAGTACTTC. The encoded protein is CASSLATGSEQYF.

This clone showed up just once. This rearrangement joins TRBV19 to TRBJ1-1; D ambiguous. Trimming removed 9 bases at V and 3 bases at J, with 11 bases between. The CDR3 consists of 12 residues. The germline V gene encodes CDR1 LNHDA and CDR2 SQIVND (reference sequence). The CDR3: CASSIADTEAFF. CDR3 coding DNA: TGTGCCAGCTCAATTGCGGACACTGAAGCTTTCTTT.

V and J are TRBV5-6 and TRBJ2-3; the D gene is possibly TRBD2 (6 bases). This CDR3 region has 14 residues. Germline CDR1 and CDR2: SGHDT and YYEEEE. Trimming removed 0 bases from V and 2 bases from J, with 7 bases in between. In DNA form, the CDR3 reads TGTGCCAGCAGCTTGGGGGGGGTCACAGATACGCAGTATTTT. Its protein product is CASSLGGVTDTQYF.

The chain uses TRBV28 and TRBJ2-6; D is unclear. This CDR3 has 15 residues. V lost 2 bases and J 3 bases, leaving 8 bases between the germline ends. CDR1 is MDHEN, CDR2 SYDVKM, per germline. Here the CDR3 reads CASSLGTSGANVLTF. The CDR3 coding sequence is TGTGCCAGCAGTTTAGGTACGAGTGGGGCCAACGTCCTGACTTTC. Full variable domain (rest looked up from reference TRBV28 and TRBJ2-6): DVKVTQSSRYLVKRTGEKVFLECVQDMDHENMFWYRQDPGLGLRLIYFSYDVKMKEKGDIPEGYSVSREKKERFSLILESASTNQTSMYLCASSLGTSGANVLTFGAGSRLTVL.

The rearrangement joins TRBV10-3 to TRBJ2-3; maybe TRBD2 (6 bases). Trimming took 6 bases from V and 2 from J, leaving 6 bases between them. In germline, CDR1 is ENHRY, CDR2 SYGVKD. The CDR3 has 12 amino acids. The CDR3 is CAIRDYTDTQYF. For the CDR3, the DNA is TGTGCCATCAGGGACTACACAGATACGCAGTATTTT.

The chain carries TRBV5-1 and TRBJ2-1; 13 nucleotides agree with TRBD2. J was trimmed by 7 bases and V by 4 bases; bases with no gene match: 5. Germline V gene data show CDR1 as SGHRS and CDR2 as YFSETQ. This CDR3 is 15 amino acids long. The CDR3 here is CASSRTSGGTNEQFF. CDR3 nucleotide sequence: TGCGCCAGCAGCCGGACTAGCGGGGGAACAAATGAGCAGTTCTTC.

The chain employs TRBV30 and TRBJ1-5; TRBD1 aligns across 9 bases. Germline V CDR1 and CDR2: GTSNPN, SVGIG (reference sequence). J was trimmed by 8 bases and V by 2 bases; bases with no gene match: 10. The length of the CDR3 is 15 residues. The chain's CDR3 is CAWSNWGQGFEPQHF. The CDR3 nucleotides are TGTGCCTGGAGTAATTGGGGACAGGGTTTTGAGCCCCAGCATTTT.

CDR3 nucleotides: TGTGCCAGCAGCCCAACGGTGTCCTATAATTCACCCCTCCACTTT. Residues: CASSPTVSYNSPLHF. This sequence joins TRBV5-4 and TRBJ1-6; D is uncertain. V lost 4 bases and J lost 1, with 9 bases in between. The CDR3 sequence is 15 residues long. The germline CDR1 and CDR2 sequences are SGHNT and YYREEE (reference sequence).

The gene calls are TRBV7-3 and TRBJ2-5, with 7 nucleotides matching TRBD1. The germline V gene encodes CDR1 SGHTA and CDR2 FQGTGA. The CDR3 runs 15 residues. V was pared by 0 bases and J by 5 bases, with 6 bases of the junction left unmatched. The CDR3 nucleotides read TGTGCCAGCAGCTTAACAGGGGGCCTTGTTGAGACCCAGTACTTC. As protein: CASSLTGGLVETQYF.

CDR3 nucleotide sequence: TGTGCCAGCAGCCCTCGGGGGAACACTGAAGCTTTCTTT. Translation gives CASSPRGNTEAFF. This chain uses TRBV7-9 with TRBJ1-1; D not resolved. Germline CDR1 is SEHNR and CDR2 is FQNEAQ (reference sequence). This CDR3 contains 13 residues. Trimming pared 5 bases from V and 1 base from J, leaving 8 bases between.

Turning to this clone: Other DNA sequences in this specimen translate into the identical CDR3. J is TRBJ1-5 and V is TRBV27; D is ambiguous. The CDR3 runs 13 residues. V lost 4 bases and J lost 3, with 7 bases in between. CDR1 and CDR2 from the germline V gene are MNHEY and SMNVEV (reference sequence). As DNA, the CDR3 is TGTGCCAGCAGTTCAGGACTCAATCAGCCCCAGCATTTT. It codes for CASSSGLNQPQHF.